These T cell receptor beta chains were read from a single sample in a study of shared clonotypes between healthy human individuals. Profiling relied on immunoSEQ multiplex PCR, and the TCRdb table lists in-frame clones only, not all of them. The sample yields under 600,000 clones, around 97% seen once. The sequencing input was naive CD4+ T cells sorted from blood. These receptors originate from a woman aged 25 to 45 in good health. CDR3s include the opening cysteine and the closing phenylalanine or tryptophan. A D gene is named only where the DNA matches it firmly.

>TRBJ1-4|.|TRBV2
CASSSRQTLVKLFF
TGTGCCAGCAGCTCCCGACAGACCTTGGTAAAACTGTTTTTT
>TRBJ1-1|.|TRBV10-3
CAISSANTEAFF
TGTGCCATCAGTTCAGCGAACACTGAAGCTTTCTTT
>TRBJ1-5|TRBD1|TRBV27
CASSRDRDQPQHF
TGTGCCAGCAGTCGAGACAGGGATCAGCCCCAGCATTTT
>TRBJ2-2|TRBD2|TRBV10-3
CAISRTSGRSIEGELFF
TGTGCCATCAGCCGGACTAGCGGGAGGTCTATAGAGGGGGAGCTGTTTTTT
>TRBJ2-1|TRBD2|TRBV11-2
CASSLAYASGRGEQFF
TGTGCCAGCAGCTTAGCTTATGCTAGCGGGAGAGGTGAGCAGTTCTTC
>TRBJ1-1|TRBD1|TRBV7-2
CASSYYGTGYTEAFF
TGTGCCAGCAGCTATTACGGGACAGGGTACACTGAAGCTTTCTTT
>TRBJ2-1|TRBD2|TRBV27
CASRRLAGEEQFF
TGTGCCAGCAGACGGCTAGCGGGAGAGGAGCAGTTCTTC
>TRBJ2-2|.|TRBV7-9
CASSQRRTGELFF
TGTGCCAGCAGCCAAAGAAGAACCGGGGAGCTGTTTTTT
>TRBJ1-2|.|TRBV4-2
CASSQGGPNYGYTF
TGTGCCAGCAGCCAAGGGGGGCCCAACTATGGCTACACCTTC
>TRBJ2-5|TRBD1|TRBV6-6
CASSYTDRVWETQYF
TGTGCCAGCAGTTACACAGACAGGGTTTGGGAGACCCAGTACTTC
>TRBJ1-5|.|TRBV19
CASSPGAGQPQHF
TGTGCCAGTAGCCCGGGGGCGGGTCAGCCCCAGCATTTT
>TRBJ1-1|.|TRBV19
CASIEGQVGTEAFF
TGTGCCAGTATAGAGGGGCAAGTAGGCACTGAAGCTTTCTTT
>TRBJ1-5|.|TRBV6-6
CASTYSSNQPQHF
TGTGCCAGCACTTACAGCAGCAATCAGCCCCAGCATTTT